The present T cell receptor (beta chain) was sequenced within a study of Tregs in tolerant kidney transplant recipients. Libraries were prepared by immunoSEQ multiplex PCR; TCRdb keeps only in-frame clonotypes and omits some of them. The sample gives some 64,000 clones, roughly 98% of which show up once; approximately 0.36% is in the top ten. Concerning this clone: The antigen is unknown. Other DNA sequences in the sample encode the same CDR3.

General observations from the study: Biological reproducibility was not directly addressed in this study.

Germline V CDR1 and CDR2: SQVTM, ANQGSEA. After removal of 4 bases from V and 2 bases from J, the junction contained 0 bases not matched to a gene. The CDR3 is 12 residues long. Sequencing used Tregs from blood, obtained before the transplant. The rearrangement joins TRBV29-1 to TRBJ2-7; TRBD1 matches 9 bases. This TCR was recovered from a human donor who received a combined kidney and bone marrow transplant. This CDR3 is CSVGTGAYEQYF. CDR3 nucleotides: TGCAGCGTTGGGACAGGGGCCTACGAGCAGTACTTC.